Presented here are 29 T cell receptor beta chains from one specimen sequenced in a study of blood T cell repertoires in COVID-19. Here immunoSEQ multiplex PCR was the method, and the copy in TCRdb shows in-frame clones only, minus some. The sample has some 170,000 clones; roughly 90% are singletons. Sequencing was done on a sample of peripheral blood. Receptors were obtained from a woman in her fifties or sixties with acute or convalescent COVID-19.

The J gene is TRBJ2-3, the V gene TRBV5-6; a possible D gene is TRBD2 (5 bases). The CDR3 length is 13 residues. The V end was cut by 4 bases, the J end by 9 bases, with 15 bases between. Looked up from germline, CDR1 is SGHDT and CDR2 is YYEEEE. The CDR3 here is CASSAGPPGTQYF. The CDR3 coding sequence is TGTGCCAGCAGCGCCGGCCCTCCGGGAACGCAGTATTTT.

The V gene is TRBV4-1, the J gene TRBJ1-5; a possible D gene is TRBD1 (5 bases). Germline V gene sequence: CDR1 MGHRA, CDR2 YSYEKL. This CDR3 spans 15 amino acids. V shed 3 bases and J shed 3 bases, with 12 bases lying between them. DNA for the CDR3: TGCGCCAGCAGCCACCTAGGCAGGGACAATCAGCCCCAGCATTTT. Translating it yields CASSHLGRDNQPQHF.

This chain links TRBV2 with TRBJ2-7, with D perhaps matching TRBD1 (5 bases). The germline V gene has CDR1 SNHLY and CDR2 FYNNEI. The CDR3 spans 14 residues. With 3 bases removed from V and 1 base from J, the gap between germline ends came to 10 bases. The CDR3 DNA reads as TGTGCCAGCAGTGATCGGACAAATTCCTACGAGCAGTACTTC. Translating gives CASSDRTNSYEQYF.

The chain links TRBV6-6 to TRBJ1-3; D unclear. Per the germline V gene, CDR1 is MNHNY and CDR2 is SVGAGI (reference sequence). The V end was cut by 2 bases, the J end by 6 bases, with 8 bases between. The CDR3 length is 13 residues. The CDR3 sequence is CASSYEVANTIYF. CDR3 sequence (DNA): TGTGCCAGCAGTTACGAGGTAGCAAACACCATATATTTT.

In this sample, this clone turned up a few times. The chain recombines TRBV6-6 with TRBJ1-1, with D possibly being TRBD1 (6 bases). V dropped 6 bases and J dropped 5 bases, with 10 bases sitting between them. This CDR3 is built from 12 residues. CDR1 is MNHNY and CDR2 is SVGAGI in the germline V gene (reference sequence). In DNA, the CDR3 is TGTGCCAGCAGGGAACAGGGTACTGAAGCTTTCTTT. It yields the protein CASREQGTEAFF.

The CDR3 here is CASSEKRVNNEQFF. In DNA form, the CDR3 reads TGCGCCAGCAGTGAAAAACGGGTGAACAATGAGCAGTTCTTC. V and J are TRBV10-1 and TRBJ2-1, with D unresolved. The germline CDR1 and CDR2 sequences are WNHNN and SYGVQD (reference sequence). The V and J ends lost 3 bases and 5 bases respectively, with 11 bases between them. The CDR3 consists of 14 residues.

In its sample, this clone was seen once. This chain joins TRBV19 and TRBJ1-2; 9 bases are shared with TRBD1. Germline V gives CDR1 LNHDA, CDR2 SQIVND (reference sequence). J gave up 7 bases and V 5 bases, and 5 bases lay outside the gene matches. This CDR3 has 13 amino acids. The CDR3 is CASSVTGGGGYTF. The CDR3 DNA sequence: TGTGCCAGTAGTGTAACAGGGGGCGGTGGCTACACCTTC.

V usage is TRBV19 and J usage is TRBJ2-7; possibly TRBD2 for D (6 bases). Germline lookup yields CDR1 LNHDA and CDR2 SQIVND (reference sequence). The CDR3 loop spans 13 amino acids. The V gene lost 3 bases and the J gene lost 5 bases, with 11 bases spanning the gap. CDR3 loop: CASSIRWGDEQYF. In DNA, the CDR3 is TGTGCCAGTAGTATTAGATGGGGGGACGAGCAGTACTTC.

V usage is TRBV24-1 and J usage is TRBJ2-5, with unresolved D. Trimming left V 3 bases short and J 5 bases short, with 3 bases between. Germline CDR1 is KGHDR and CDR2 is SFDVKD. CDR3 size: 11 residues. CDR3 region: CATSDLETQYF. In DNA form, the CDR3 reads TGTGCCACCAGTGATCTGGAGACCCAGTACTTC.

V gene TRBV3-1 (or the pseudogene TRBV3-2) combines with J gene TRBJ1-4, with TRBD1 matching over 11 bases. Germline CDR1 and CDR2: LGHDT and YNNKEL (reference sequence). The CDR3 length is 15 residues. J lost 7 bases, V lost 6 bases, and 7 bases had no gene match. In nucleotides, the CDR3 is TGTGCCAGCAGTCCCGGGACAGGGGGTGGTGAAAAACTGTTTTTT. Protein sequence: CASSPGTGGGEKLFF.

The genes are TRBV24-1 and TRBJ2-1, with 11 bases identical to TRBD2. J was trimmed by 0 bases and V by 1 base; bases with no gene match: 7. The CDR3 is 19 amino acids. Germline CDR1 reads KGHDR; CDR2 reads SFDVKD. CDR3 in amino acids: CATSDFGASGGSSYNEQFF. The CDR3 DNA reads as TGTGCCACCAGTGATTTCGGTGCTAGCGGGGGGAGCTCCTACAATGAGCAGTTCTTC.

This chain connects TRBV7-2 to TRBJ1-2; TRBD1 might be the D (6 bases). The CDR3 has 15 amino acids. Germline V gene data show CDR1 as SGHTA and CDR2 as FQGNSA. V lost 5 bases, J lost 0 bases, and 13 bases lay in between. Here the CDR3 DNA reads TGTGCCAGCAGCCTGTCGAACAGGGCTAACTATGGCTACACCTTC. It encodes CASSLSNRANYGYTF. The whole variable domain, remainder taken from reference TRBV7-2 and TRBJ1-2, is GAGVSQSPSNKVTEKGKDVELRCDPISGHTALYWYRQSLGQGLEFLIYFQGNSAPDKSGLPSDRFSAERTGGSVSTLTIQRTQQEDSAVYLCASSLSNRANYGYTFGSGTRLTVV.

This rearrangement joins TRBV11-3 to TRBJ1-2, with D possibly TRBD1 on 6 matching bases. CDR1 SGHNT and CDR2 YENEEA come from the germline V gene. Trimming pared 5 bases from V and 6 bases from J, leaving 22 bases between. This CDR3 region has 16 residues. CDR3 loop: CASSQTFRGASDGYTF. CDR3 DNA: TGTGCCAGCAGCCAGACATTTCGGGGGGCGAGCGATGGCTACACCTTC. Filled out from reference TRBV11-3 and TRBJ1-2, the complete variable domain reads EAGVVQSPRYKIIEKKQPVAFWCNPISGHNTLYWYLQNLGQGPELLIRYENEEAVDDSQLPKDRFSAERLKGVDSTLKIQPAELGDSAVYLCASSQTFRGASDGYTFGSGTRLTVV.

The V gene is TRBV13, the J gene TRBJ2-3; TRBD2 matches 15 bases. There are 20 residues in the CDR3. Germline V gives CDR1 PRHDT, CDR2 FYEKMQ (reference sequence). V dropped 5 bases and J dropped 0; count of bases not matched to a gene: 12. CDR3 protein: CASSPPGLAGGVSSTDTQYF. In DNA form, the CDR3 reads TGTGCCAGCAGCCCGCCGGGACTAGCGGGGGGCGTATCTAGCACAGATACGCAGTATTTT.

The rearrangement links TRBV19 to TRBJ1-5; D gene uncertain. The germline CDR1 and CDR2 sequences are LNHDA and SQIVND (reference sequence). Trimming removed 5 bases from V and 6 bases from J, with 8 bases in between. The CDR3 is 12 amino acids. CDR3 nucleotides: TGTGCCAGTAGTCCGGAGGTTCAGCCCCAGCATTTT. Translation: CASSPEVQPQHF.

The chain employs TRBV11-3 and TRBJ1-3; unclear D gene. From germline, CDR1 is SGHNT and CDR2 YENEEA. Between the trimmed V and J ends, which lost 3 bases and 4 bases, there was a span of 10 bases. This CDR3 is built from 14 residues. DNA of the CDR3: TGTGCCAGCAGCTTTCGAACGGGAGGAAACACCATATATTTT. This encodes CASSFRTGGNTIYF.

The V call is TRBV6-5, the J call TRBJ1-2; 7 nucleotides align to TRBD1. The germline V gene has CDR1 MNHEY and CDR2 SVGAGI. The CDR3 runs to 14 residues. J lost 3 bases, V lost 4 bases, and 5 bases had no gene match. CDR3 sequence reads: CASSLTGWHYGYTF. The CDR3 DNA follows: TGTGCCAGCAGTTTGACAGGGTGGCACTATGGCTACACCTTC.

This clone was seen just once. This chain uses TRBV10-3 with TRBJ2-5, with TRBD2 identical over 10 bases. CDR3 length equals 15 residues. The V and J ends lost 2 bases and 10 bases, in that order; junction bases with no gene match: 10. From germline, CDR1 is ENHRY and CDR2 SYGVKD. CDR3 sequence: CAISEGLAGANGQYF. CDR3 DNA: TGTGCCATCAGTGAGGGGCTAGCGGGGGCCAACGGCCAGTACTTC.

As DNA, the CDR3 is TGTGCCAGCAGCCCAGGGGCGAACACTGAAGCTTTCTTT. Protein sequence: CASSPGANTEAFF. This rearrangement joins TRBV13 to TRBJ1-1; weak D call: TRBD1 (6 bases). The CDR3 has 13 residues. Trimming pared 5 bases from V and 1 base from J, leaving 8 bases between. Germline CDR1 PRHDT, CDR2 FYEKMQ (reference sequence).

This chain joins TRBV14 and TRBJ2-7, with D unresolved. The CDR3 runs to 13 residues. CDR1 is SGHDN, CDR2 FVKESK, per germline. V shed 0 bases and J shed 5 bases, with 8 bases lying between them. The CDR3 DNA follows: TGTGCCAGCAGCCAAGATAGCCCCGACGAGCAGTACTTC. Translation gives CASSQDSPDEQYF.

J is TRBJ1-5 and V is TRBV10-2; unclear D gene. The CDR3 runs 15 residues. Between the trimmed V and J ends, which lost 5 bases and 0 bases, there was a span of 11 bases. Germline CDR1 and CDR2: WSHSY and SAAADI. The CDR3 coding sequence is TGCGCCAGCAGTTCTGGTCAGAATAGCAATCAGCCCCAGCATTTT. This gives the protein CASSSGQNSNQPQHF.

The rearrangement links TRBV10-2 to TRBJ2-5, with TRBD2 identical over 9 bases. V lost 2 bases, J lost 5 bases, and 0 bases stayed unmatched. The CDR3 contains 13 residues. CDR1 is WSHSY and CDR2 is SAAADI in the germline V gene. As DNA, the CDR3 is TGCGCCAGCAGTGAGACTAGCGGGGAGACCCAGTACTTC. It is translated as CASSETSGETQYF.

Turning to this clone: The identical CDR3 is also encoded by other nucleotide sequences in the sample. The chain combines TRBV7-2 with TRBJ2-3, with 9 bases fitting TRBD2. Germline-derived CDR1 and CDR2 are SGHTA and FQGNSA. This CDR3 is built from 16 residues. V lost 1 base and J lost 0; bases outside the gene matches: 2. CDR3 DNA: TGTGCCAGCAGCTTAGTGGCGGGGGGGAGCACAGATACGCAGTATTTT. Translating it yields CASSLVAGGSTDTQYF.

The chain carries TRBV7-2 and TRBJ2-1; 7 nucleotides match TRBD2. V gave up 5 bases and J gave up 8 bases; unmatched junction bases: 9. Germline assignment: CDR1 SGHTA and CDR2 FQGNSA. The CDR3 has 14 amino acids. The CDR3 loop is CASSQAGRRDEQFF. The CDR3 coding sequence is TGTGCCAGCAGCCAAGCGGGAAGGAGAGATGAGCAGTTCTTC.

CDR3 in amino acids: CASSLIISEAFF. The CDR3 nucleotides are TGTGCCAGCAGTTTAATTATTTCTGAAGCTTTCTTT. The chain recombines TRBV12-3 or TRBV12-4 with TRBJ1-1; D remains ambiguous. The CDR3 has 12 residues. V was shortened by 2 bases and J by 6 bases, with 7 bases between the two germline ends.

The chain joins TRBV7-2 to TRBJ2-5; 7 positions match TRBD1. V lost 6 bases and J lost 1; bases outside the gene matches: 8. The V gene's germline CDR1 is SGHTA and CDR2 FQGNSA. The CDR3 runs 15 residues. CDR3 loop: CASSFGTVIQETQYF. The CDR3 nucleotides read TGTGCCAGCAGTTTCGGGACAGTGATCCAAGAGACCCAGTACTTC. The full variable domain, with the rest looked up from reference TRBV7-2 and TRBJ2-5, is GAGVSQSPSNKVTEKGKDVELRCDPISGHTALYWYRQSLGQGLEFLIYFQGNSAPDKSGLPSDRFSAERTGGSVSTLTIQRTQQEDSAVYLCASSFGTVIQETQYFGPGTRLLVL.

The genes are TRBV24-1 and TRBJ2-3; D uncertain. Germline V gene sequence: CDR1 KGHDR, CDR2 SFDVKD. Between the trimmed V and J ends, which lost 5 bases and 2 bases, there was a span of 4 bases. The CDR3 consists of 12 residues. CDR3 loop: CATSAITDTQYF. Here the CDR3 DNA reads TGTGCCACCAGTGCTATCACAGATACGCAGTATTTT.

This clone is categorized as medium-sized (0.01 to 0.1%). V is TRBV2 and J is TRBJ2-7; possible D gene TRBD2, 5 bases. The CDR3 has 12 residues. Germline CDR1 is SNHLY and CDR2 is FYNNEI. Deletions cut 7 bases from V and 7 bases from J, with 14 bases between. The DNA of the CDR3 is TGTGCCAGCAACCTCGAGACGGGAGAGCAGTACTTC. Its protein is CASNLETGEQYF.

This chain uses TRBV30 with TRBJ1-1; TRBD1 is a possible D gene (5 bases). Germline assignment: CDR1 GTSNPN and CDR2 SVGIG (reference sequence). The V end lost 4 bases, the J end lost 11 bases, and 17 bases lay between the germline ends. The CDR3 consists of 12 residues. DNA for the CDR3: TGTGCCTGGACCCTGGGGGGATTAGGGGCTTTCTTT. The encoded protein is CAWTLGGLGAFF.